This T cell receptor (beta chain) appears in the sequencing data of a study of blood T cells in healthy people across ages. Points on this clonotype: One junction end does not reproduce the germline sequence, and a read error may be involved.

Through a sample-barcoded 5' primer and a J-beta primer mix, a second PCR was run for about 6 to 11 cycles. TCRdb fed the 5' RACE reads into MiXCR, producing one record per CDR3 protein. The table records about 1 million distinct CDR3 sequences, more than 35% of them present only once. There are 14 residues in the CDR3. The clonotype comes from a woman between 55 and 75 years old in good health. Sequenced: blood. The V call is TRBV12-3 or TRBV12-4, the J call TRBJ1-4; unclear D gene. CDR3 sequence: CASSNGESNEKLFF. In DNA, the CDR3 is TGCGCCAGCTCGAACGGGGAAAGTAATGAAAAACTGTTTTTT.